A single sample gave rise to the 8 T cell receptor beta chains below, sequenced in a study of shared clonotypes between healthy human individuals. TCRdb's copy holds only in-frame clones and misses some; the assay was immunoSEQ multiplex PCR. This table holds some 1 million clones, around 76% found once. The sequencing input was memory CD4+ T cells sorted from blood. Specified subset: CD45RA-negative fraction. The receptors come from a man between 18 and 29 years old in good health.

The V and J genes are TRBV4-1 and TRBJ1-1; 8 bases match TRBD1. V shed 1 base, J shed 6 bases, and the junction held 7 bases outside the gene matches. The CDR3 runs 15 residues. Germline CDR1 reads MGHRA; CDR2 reads YSYEKL. The CDR3, as DNA: TGCGCCAGCAGCCAAGGAACCCAGGGGGCCTCTGAAGCTTTCTTT. Translated, it gives CASSQGTQGASEAFF.

The chain has TRBV4-1 and TRBJ2-3; D is perhaps TRBD2 (6 bases). Germline assignment: CDR1 MGHRA and CDR2 YSYEKL. Trimming removed 0 bases from V and 0 bases from J, with 10 bases in between. This CDR3 has 16 amino acids. The chain's CDR3 is CASSQEGGTSTDTQYF. CDR3 in DNA: TGCGCCAGCAGCCAAGAGGGGGGAACTAGCACAGATACGCAGTATTTT.

V is TRBV28 and J is TRBJ1-1; D possibly corresponds to TRBD1 (5 bases). The CDR3 spans 15 residues. Germline V gene data show CDR1 as MDHEN and CDR2 as SYDVKM. Trimming cost V 10 bases and J 1 base, with 19 bases left between them. CDR3 DNA: TGTGCCACCCAGATGAATCAGGGATGGAACACTGAAGCTTTCTTT. Its translation is CATQMNQGWNTEAFF.

This rearrangement joins TRBV6-1 to TRBJ1-5; 7 bases agree with TRBD1. Germline CDR1 MNHNS, CDR2 SASEGT. Trimming removed 7 bases from V and 3 bases from J; junction bases left unmatched: 6. The CDR3 consists of 14 residues. The CDR3 DNA follows: TGTGCCAGCAATACAGACAGGGACAATCAGCCCCAGCATTTT. This sequence encodes CASNTDRDNQPQHF.

V usage is TRBV5-6 and J usage is TRBJ1-6, with D tentatively TRBD1 (5 bases). Germline assignment: CDR1 SGHDT and CDR2 YYEEEE. V was clipped by 2 bases and J by 3 bases, with 9 bases between them. The CDR3 is 15 residues long. CDR3 in amino acids: CASSLRGNYNSPLHF. In nucleotides, the CDR3 is TGTGCCAGCAGCTTAAGGGGAAACTATAATTCACCCCTCCACTTT.

The chain joins TRBV6-1 to TRBJ1-5, with D perhaps matching TRBD1 (5 bases). Germline loops: CDR1 MNHNS, CDR2 SASEGT. Trimming stripped 6 bases from V and 1 base from J, with 10 bases between. CDR3 length: 14 amino acids. CDR3 in DNA: TGTGCCAGCAGGGACGGGGGAAGCAATCAGCCCCAGCATTTT. Its protein product is CASRDGGSNQPQHF.

This rearrangement joins TRBV5-1 to TRBJ2-7; D is ambiguous. This CDR3 is 13 amino acids long. Germline V CDR1 and CDR2: SGHRS, YFSETQ. V was cut by 0 bases and J by 0 bases, with 4 bases left in between. The CDR3, as DNA: TGCGCCAGCAGCTTGGTTAGCTCCTACGAGCAGTACTTC. The encoded protein is CASSLVSSYEQYF.

This clone was detected a few times. The V call is TRBV5-4, the J call TRBJ2-7; D may match TRBD1 or TRBD2 (5 bases each). The CDR3 covers 14 residues. V dropped 1 base and J dropped 7 bases, with 15 bases sitting between them. Germline CDR1 is SGHNT and CDR2 is YYREEE (reference sequence). The DNA for the CDR3 is TGTGCCAGCAGCTTGAGAGGGGTGGATCGGGAGCAGTACTTC. This translates into CASSLRGVDREQYF.